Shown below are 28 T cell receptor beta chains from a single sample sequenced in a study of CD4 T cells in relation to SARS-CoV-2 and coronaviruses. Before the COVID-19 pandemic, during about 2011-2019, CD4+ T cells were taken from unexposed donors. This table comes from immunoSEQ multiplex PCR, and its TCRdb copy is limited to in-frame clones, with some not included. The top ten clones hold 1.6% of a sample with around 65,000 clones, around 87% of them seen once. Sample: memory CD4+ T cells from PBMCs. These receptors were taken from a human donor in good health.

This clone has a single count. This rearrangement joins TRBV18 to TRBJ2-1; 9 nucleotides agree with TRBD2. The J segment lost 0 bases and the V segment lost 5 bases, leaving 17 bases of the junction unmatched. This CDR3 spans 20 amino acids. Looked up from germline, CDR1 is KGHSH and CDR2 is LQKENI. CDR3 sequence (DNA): TGTGCCAGCTCAACCCCACCCGGGACTAGCAGTGGTGGCTCCTACAATGAGCAGTTCTTC. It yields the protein CASSTPPGTSSGGSYNEQFF.

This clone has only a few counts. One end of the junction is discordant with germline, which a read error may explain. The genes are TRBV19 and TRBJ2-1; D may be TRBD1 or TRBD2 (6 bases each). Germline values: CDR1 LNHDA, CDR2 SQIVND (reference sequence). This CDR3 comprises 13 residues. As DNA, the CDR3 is TGTGCCAGTAGTATAGGACGGAGGGGGAACAAGATCTTC. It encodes CASSIGRRGNKIF.

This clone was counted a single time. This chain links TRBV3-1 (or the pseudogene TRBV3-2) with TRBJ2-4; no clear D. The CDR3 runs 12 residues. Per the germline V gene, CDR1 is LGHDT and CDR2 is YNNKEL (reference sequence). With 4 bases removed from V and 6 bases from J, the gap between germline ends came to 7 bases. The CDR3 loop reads CASSLTPNIQYF. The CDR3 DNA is TGTGCCAGCAGCCTCACACCAAACATTCAGTACTTC.

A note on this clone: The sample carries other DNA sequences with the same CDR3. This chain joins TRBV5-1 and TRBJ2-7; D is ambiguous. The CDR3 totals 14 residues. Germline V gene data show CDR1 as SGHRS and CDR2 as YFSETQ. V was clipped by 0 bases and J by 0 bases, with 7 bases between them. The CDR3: CASSLVTDSYEQYF. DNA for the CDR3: TGCGCCAGCAGCTTGGTGACGGACTCCTACGAGCAGTACTTC.

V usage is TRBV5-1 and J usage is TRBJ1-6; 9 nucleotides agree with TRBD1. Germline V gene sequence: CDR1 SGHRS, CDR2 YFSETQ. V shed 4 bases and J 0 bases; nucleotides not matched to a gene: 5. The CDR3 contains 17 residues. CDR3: CASSRGQGSSYNSPLHF. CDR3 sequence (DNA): TGCGCCAGCAGCCGGGGACAGGGAAGCTCCTATAATTCACCCCTCCACTTT.

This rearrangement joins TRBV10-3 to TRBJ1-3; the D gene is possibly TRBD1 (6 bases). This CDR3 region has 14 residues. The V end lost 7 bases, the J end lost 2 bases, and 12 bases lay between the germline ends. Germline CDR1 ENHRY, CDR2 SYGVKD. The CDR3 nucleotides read TGTGCCATCACCCGAGAGGGGGCTGGAAACACCATATATTTT. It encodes CAITREGAGNTIYF.

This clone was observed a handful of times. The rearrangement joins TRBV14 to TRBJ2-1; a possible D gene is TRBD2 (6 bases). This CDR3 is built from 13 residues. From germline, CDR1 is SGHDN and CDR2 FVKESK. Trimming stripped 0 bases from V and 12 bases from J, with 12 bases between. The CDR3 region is CASSQDRLVGQFF. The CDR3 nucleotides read TGTGCCAGCAGCCAAGATCGACTAGTGGGGCAGTTCTTC. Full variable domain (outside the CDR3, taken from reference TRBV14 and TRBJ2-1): EAGVTQFPSHSVIEKGQTVTLRCDPISGHDNLYWYRRVMGKEIKFLLHFVKESKQDESGMPNNRFLAERTGGTYSTLKVQPAELEDSGVYFCASSQDRLVGQFFGPGTRLTVL.

CDR3 sequence: CASSSNKASVLYNEQFF. CDR3 coding DNA: TGTGCCAGCAGCTCGAACAAGGCTAGCGTATTATACAATGAGCAGTTCTTC. The V and J genes are TRBV11-2 and TRBJ2-1; TRBD2 is a possible D gene (6 bases). Trimming took off 4 bases at V and 4 bases at J, with 20 bases between the two ends. Germline V lookup: CDR1 SGHAT, CDR2 FQNNGV. The CDR3 consists of 17 residues.

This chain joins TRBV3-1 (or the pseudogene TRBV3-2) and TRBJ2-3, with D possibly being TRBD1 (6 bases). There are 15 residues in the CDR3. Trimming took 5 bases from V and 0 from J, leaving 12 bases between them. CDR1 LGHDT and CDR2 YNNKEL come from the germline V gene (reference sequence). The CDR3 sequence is CASSDGTLSTDTQYF. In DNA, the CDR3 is TGTGCCAGCAGCGACGGGACACTTAGCACAGATACGCAGTATTTT.

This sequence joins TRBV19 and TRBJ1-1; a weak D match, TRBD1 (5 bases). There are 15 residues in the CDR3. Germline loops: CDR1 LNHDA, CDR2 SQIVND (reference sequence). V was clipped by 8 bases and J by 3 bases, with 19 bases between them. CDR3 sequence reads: CASLWKLGRDTEAFF. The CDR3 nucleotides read TGTGCCAGTTTATGGAAGTTGGGGCGGGACACTGAAGCTTTCTTT.

The CDR3 loop reads CASSEDREETQYF. CDR3 nucleotides: TGTGCCAGCAGTGAAGACAGGGAAGAGACCCAGTACTTC. The J gene is TRBJ2-5, the V gene TRBV6-1; possible D gene TRBD1, 6 bases. V was shortened by 1 base and J by 3 bases, with 6 bases between the two germline ends. The CDR3 is made up of 13 amino acids. The germline CDR1 and CDR2 sequences are MNHNS and SASEGT.

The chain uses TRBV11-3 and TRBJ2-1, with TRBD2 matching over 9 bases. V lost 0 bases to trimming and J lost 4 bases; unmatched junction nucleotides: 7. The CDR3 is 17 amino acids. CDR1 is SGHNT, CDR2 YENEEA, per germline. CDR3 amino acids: CASSLDPGSGGYNEQFF. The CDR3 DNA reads TGTGCCAGCAGCTTAGATCCCGGCAGCGGGGGGTACAATGAGCAGTTCTTC.

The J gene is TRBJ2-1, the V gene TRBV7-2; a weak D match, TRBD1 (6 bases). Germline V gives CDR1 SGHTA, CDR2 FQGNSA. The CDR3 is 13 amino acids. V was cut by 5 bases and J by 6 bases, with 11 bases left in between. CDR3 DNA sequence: TGTGCCAGCAGCCGAAACAGGGTCAATGAGCAGTTCTTC. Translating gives CASSRNRVNEQFF.

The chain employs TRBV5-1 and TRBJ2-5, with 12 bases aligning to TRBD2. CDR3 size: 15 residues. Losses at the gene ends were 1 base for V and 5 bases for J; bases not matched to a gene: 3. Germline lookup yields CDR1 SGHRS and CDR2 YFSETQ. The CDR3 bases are TGCGCCAGCAGCTTGCGACTAGCGGGAGTGGAGACCCAGTACTTC. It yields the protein CASSLRLAGVETQYF.

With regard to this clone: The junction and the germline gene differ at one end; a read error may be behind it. The CDR3 reads CASSLSLGLRLHF. In nucleotides, the CDR3 is TGTGCCAGCAGTTTGTCTTTAGGACTACGTTTGCACTTC. This rearrangement joins TRBV12-3 or TRBV12-4 to TRBJ2-5, with D possibly being TRBD2 (6 bases). The CDR3 spans 13 residues.

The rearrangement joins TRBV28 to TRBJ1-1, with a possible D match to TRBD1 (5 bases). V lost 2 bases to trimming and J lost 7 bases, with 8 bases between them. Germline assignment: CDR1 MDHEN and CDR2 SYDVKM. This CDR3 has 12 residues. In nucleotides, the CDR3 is TGTGCCAGCAGTTTAGAGGGACTTGAAGCTTTCTTT. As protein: CASSLEGLEAFF.

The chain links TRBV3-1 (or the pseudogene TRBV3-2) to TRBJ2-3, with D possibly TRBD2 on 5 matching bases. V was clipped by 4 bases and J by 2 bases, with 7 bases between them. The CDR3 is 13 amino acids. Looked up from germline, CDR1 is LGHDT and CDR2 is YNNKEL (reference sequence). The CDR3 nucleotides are TGTGCCAGCAGCCCCGGGGTCACAGATACGCAGTATTTT. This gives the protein CASSPGVTDTQYF.

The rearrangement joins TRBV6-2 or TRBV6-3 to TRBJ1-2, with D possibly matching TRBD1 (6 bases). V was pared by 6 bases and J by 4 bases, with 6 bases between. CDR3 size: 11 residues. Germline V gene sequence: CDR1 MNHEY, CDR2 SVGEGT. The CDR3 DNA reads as TGTGCCAGCAGCAGGGGCTATGGCTACACCTTC. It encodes CASSRGYGYTF.

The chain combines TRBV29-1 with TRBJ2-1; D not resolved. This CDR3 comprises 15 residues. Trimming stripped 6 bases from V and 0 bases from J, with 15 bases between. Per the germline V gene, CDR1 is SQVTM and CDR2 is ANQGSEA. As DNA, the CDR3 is TGCAGCGTCACCGCCGACTGGAGCTCCTACAATGAGCAGTTCTTC. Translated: CSVTADWSSYNEQFF.

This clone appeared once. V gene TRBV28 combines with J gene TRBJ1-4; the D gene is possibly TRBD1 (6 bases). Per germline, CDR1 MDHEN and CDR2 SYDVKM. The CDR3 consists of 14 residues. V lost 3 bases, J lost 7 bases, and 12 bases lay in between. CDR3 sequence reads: CASSFRGFAEKLFF. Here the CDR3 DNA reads TGTGCCAGCAGTTTTAGGGGGTTCGCTGAAAAACTGTTTTTT.

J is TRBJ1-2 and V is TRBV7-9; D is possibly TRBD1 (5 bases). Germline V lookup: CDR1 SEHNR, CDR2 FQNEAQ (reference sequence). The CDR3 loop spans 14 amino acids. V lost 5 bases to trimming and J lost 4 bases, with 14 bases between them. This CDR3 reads CASSPEGTAYGYTF. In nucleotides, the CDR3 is TGTGCCAGCAGCCCCGAAGGGACCGCCTATGGCTACACCTTC.

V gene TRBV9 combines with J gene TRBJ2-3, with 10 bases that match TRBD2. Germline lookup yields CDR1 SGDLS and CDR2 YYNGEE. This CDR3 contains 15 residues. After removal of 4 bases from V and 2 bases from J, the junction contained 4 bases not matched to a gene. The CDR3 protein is CASSLGTSVTDTQYF. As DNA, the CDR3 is TGTGCCAGCAGCCTCGGGACTAGCGTCACAGATACGCAGTATTTT. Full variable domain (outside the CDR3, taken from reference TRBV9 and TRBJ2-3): DSGVTQTPKHLITATGQRVTLRCSPRSGDLSVYWYQQSLDQGLQFLIQYYNGEERAKGNILERFSAQQFPDLHSELNLSSLELGDSALYFCASSLGTSVTDTQYFGPGTRLTVL.

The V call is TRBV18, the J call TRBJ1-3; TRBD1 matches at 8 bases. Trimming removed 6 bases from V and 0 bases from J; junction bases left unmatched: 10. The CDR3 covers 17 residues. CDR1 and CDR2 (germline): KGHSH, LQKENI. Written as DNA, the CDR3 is TGTGCCAGCTCGGCCACTCATACAGGGGGCTCTGGAAACACCATATATTTT. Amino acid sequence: CASSATHTGGSGNTIYF. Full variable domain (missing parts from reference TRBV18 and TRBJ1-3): NAGVMQNPRHLVRRRGQEARLRCSPMKGHSHVYWYRQLPEEGLKFMVYLQKENIIDESGMPKERFSAEFPKEGPSILRIQQVVRGDSAAYFCASSATHTGGSGNTIYFGEGSWLTVV.

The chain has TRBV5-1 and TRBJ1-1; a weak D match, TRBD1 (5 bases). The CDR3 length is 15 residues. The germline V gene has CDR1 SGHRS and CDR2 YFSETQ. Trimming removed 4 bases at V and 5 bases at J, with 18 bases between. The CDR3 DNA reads TGCGCCAGCAGCCTGGAAGACCCCGGGGGGACTGAAGCTTTCTTT. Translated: CASSLEDPGGTEAFF.

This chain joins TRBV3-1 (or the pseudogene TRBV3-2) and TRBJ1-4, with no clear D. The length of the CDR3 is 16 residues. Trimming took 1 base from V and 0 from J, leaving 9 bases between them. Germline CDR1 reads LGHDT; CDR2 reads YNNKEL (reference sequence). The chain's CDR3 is CASSQAPTATNEKLFF. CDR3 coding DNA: TGTGCCAGCAGCCAAGCTCCCACAGCAACTAATGAAAAACTGTTTTTT.

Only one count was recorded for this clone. The CDR3 here is CASSIGSGWGYTF. The CDR3 nucleotides are TGTGCCAGTAGTATCGGGTCAGGTTGGGGCTACACCTTC. The rearrangement uses TRBV19 and TRBJ1-2, with no clear D. This CDR3 is 13 amino acids long. The germline gives CDR1 LNHDA, CDR2 SQIVND (reference sequence). V gave up 3 bases and J gave up 8 bases, with 13 bases separating them. Looking up the rest from reference TRBV19 and TRBJ1-2 gives the full variable domain: DGGITQSPKYLFRKEGQNVTLSCEQNLNHDAMYWYRQDPGQGLRLIYYSQIVNDFQKGDIAEGYSVSREKKESFPLTVTSAQKNPTAFYLCASSIGSGWGYTFGSGTRLTVV.

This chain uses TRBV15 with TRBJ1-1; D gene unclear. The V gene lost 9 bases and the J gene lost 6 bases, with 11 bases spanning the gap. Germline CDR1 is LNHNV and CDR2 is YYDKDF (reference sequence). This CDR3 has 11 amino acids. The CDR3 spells CATSNTAEAFF. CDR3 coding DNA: TGTGCCACAAGTAACACCGCTGAAGCTTTCTTT.

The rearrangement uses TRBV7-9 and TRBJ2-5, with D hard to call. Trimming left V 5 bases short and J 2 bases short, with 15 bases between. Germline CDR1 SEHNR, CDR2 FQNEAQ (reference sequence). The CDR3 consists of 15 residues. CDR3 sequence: CASSLLLRVQETQYF. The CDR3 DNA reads TGTGCCAGCAGCCTATTATTAAGGGTGCAAGAGACCCAGTACTTC.